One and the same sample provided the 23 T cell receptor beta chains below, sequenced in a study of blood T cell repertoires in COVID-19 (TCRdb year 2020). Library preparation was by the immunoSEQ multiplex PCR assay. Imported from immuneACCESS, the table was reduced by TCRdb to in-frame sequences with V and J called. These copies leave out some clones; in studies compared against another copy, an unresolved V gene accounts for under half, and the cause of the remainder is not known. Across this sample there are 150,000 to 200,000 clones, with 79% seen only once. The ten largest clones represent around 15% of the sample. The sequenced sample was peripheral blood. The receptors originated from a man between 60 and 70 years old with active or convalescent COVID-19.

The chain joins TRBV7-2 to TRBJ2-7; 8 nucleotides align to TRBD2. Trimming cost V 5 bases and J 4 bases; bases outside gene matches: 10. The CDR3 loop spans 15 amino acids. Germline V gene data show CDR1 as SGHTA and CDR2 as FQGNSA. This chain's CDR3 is CASSPSAGVSYEQYF. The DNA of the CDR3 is TGTGCCAGCAGCCCCTCAGCGGGAGTCAGTTACGAGCAGTACTTC.

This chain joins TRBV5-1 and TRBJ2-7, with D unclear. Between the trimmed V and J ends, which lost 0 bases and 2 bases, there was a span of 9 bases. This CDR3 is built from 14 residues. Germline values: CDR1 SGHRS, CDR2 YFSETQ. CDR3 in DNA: TGCGCCAGCAGCTTGGATACTTTTACCTACGAGCAGTACTTC. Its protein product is CASSLDTFTYEQYF.

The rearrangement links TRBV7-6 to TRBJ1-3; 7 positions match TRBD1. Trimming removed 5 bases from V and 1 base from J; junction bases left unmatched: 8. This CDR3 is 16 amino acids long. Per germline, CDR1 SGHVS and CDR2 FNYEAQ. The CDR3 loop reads CASSPHMTGSGNTIYF. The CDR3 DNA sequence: TGTGCCAGCAGCCCCCACATGACAGGGTCTGGAAACACCATATATTTT. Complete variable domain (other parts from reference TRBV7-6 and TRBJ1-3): GAGVSQSPRYKVTKRGQDVALRCDPISGHVSLYWYRQALGQGPEFLTYFNYEAQQDKSGLPNDRFSAERPEGSISTLTIQRTEQRDSAMYRCASSPHMTGSGNTIYFGEGSWLTVV.

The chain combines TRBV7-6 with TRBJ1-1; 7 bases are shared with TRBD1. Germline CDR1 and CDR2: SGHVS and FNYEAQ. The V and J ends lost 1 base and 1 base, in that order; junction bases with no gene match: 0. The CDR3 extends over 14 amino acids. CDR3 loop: CASSLGQGNTEAFF. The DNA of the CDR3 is TGTGCCAGCAGCTTAGGACAGGGGAACACTGAAGCTTTCTTT.

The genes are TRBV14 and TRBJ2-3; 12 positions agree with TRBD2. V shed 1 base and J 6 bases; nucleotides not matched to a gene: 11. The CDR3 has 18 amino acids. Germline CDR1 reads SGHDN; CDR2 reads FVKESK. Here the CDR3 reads CASSQVGLAGRKADTQYF. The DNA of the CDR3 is TGTGCCAGCAGCCAAGTTGGACTAGCGGGGAGAAAAGCCGATACGCAGTATTTT.

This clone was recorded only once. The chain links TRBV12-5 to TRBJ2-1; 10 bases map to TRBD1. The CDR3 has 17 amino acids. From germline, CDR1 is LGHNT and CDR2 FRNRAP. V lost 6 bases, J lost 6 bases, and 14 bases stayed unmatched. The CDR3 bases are TGTGCTAGTGGCCGTAATTCGGGACAGGGGATTTCCAATGAGCAGTTCTTC. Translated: CASGRNSGQGISNEQFF.

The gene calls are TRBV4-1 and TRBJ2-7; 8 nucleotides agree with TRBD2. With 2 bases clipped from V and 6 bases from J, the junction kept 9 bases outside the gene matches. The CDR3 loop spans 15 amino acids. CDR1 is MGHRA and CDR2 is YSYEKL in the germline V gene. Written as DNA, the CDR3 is TGCGCCAGCAGCCAACCCCGGGGGGGACGGCGCGAGCAGTACTTC. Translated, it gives CASSQPRGGRREQYF.

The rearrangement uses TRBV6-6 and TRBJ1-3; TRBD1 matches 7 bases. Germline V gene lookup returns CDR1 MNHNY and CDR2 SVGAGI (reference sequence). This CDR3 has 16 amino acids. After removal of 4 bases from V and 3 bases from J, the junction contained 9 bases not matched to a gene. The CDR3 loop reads CASSLTGSFFGNTIYF. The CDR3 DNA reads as TGTGCCAGCAGTTTGACAGGGAGTTTCTTTGGAAACACCATATATTTT.

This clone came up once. The CDR3, as DNA: TGTGCCAGCAGTGAATGGGAGGGAACTAATGAAAAACTGTTTTTT. It encodes CASSEWEGTNEKLFF. V gene TRBV25-1 combines with J gene TRBJ1-4; D unresolved. There are 15 residues in the CDR3. Trimming left V 1 base short and J 1 base short, with 7 bases between. CDR1 MGHDK and CDR2 SYGVNS come from the germline V gene.

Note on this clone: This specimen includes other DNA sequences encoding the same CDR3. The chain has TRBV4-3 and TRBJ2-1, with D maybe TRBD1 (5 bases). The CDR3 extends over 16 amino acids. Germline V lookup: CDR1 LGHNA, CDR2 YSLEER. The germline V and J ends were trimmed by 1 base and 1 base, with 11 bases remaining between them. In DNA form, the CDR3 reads TGCGCCAGCAGCCAAGGGTTAGCAGGGTCCTACAATGAGCAGTTCTTC. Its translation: CASSQGLAGSYNEQFF.

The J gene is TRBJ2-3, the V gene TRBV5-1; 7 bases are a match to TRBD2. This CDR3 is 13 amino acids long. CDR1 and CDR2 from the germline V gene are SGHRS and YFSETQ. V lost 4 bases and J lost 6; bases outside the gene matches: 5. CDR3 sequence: CASSPRDYDTQYF. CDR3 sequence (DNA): TGCGCCAGCAGCCCCCGGGACTATGATACGCAGTATTTT.

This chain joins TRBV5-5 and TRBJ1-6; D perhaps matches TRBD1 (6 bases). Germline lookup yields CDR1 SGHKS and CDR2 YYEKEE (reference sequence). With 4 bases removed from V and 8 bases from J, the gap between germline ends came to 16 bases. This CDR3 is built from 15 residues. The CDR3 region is CASSPQGKGDSPLHF. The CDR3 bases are TGTGCCAGCAGCCCACAGGGTAAAGGGGATTCACCCCTCCACTTT. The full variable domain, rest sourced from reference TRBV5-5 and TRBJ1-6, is DAGVTQSPTHLIKTRGQQVTLRCSPISGHKSVSWYQQVLGQGPQFIFQYYEKEERGRGNFPDRFSARQFPNYSSELNVNALLLGDSALYLCASSPQGKGDSPLHFGNGTRLTVT.

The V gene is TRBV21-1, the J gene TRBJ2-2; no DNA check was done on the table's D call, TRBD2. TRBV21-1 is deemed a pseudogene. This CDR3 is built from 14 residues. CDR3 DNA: TGTGCCATCCTCGCCCGGCGGGAGGACGGGGAGCTGTTTTTT. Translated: CAILARREDGELFF.

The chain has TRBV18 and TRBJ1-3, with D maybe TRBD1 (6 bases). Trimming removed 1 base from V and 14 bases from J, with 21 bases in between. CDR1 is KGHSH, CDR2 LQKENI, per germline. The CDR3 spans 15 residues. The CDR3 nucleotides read TGTGCCAGCTCACCACGTACCCAGATCGACAGGCCTGTATATTTT. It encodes CASSPRTQIDRPVYF.

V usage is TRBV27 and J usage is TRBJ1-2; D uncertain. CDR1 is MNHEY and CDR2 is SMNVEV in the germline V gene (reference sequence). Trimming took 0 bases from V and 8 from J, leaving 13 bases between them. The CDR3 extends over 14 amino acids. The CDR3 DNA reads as TGTGCCAGCAGTTTATCGAAAGACGCGGGGGGCTACACCTTC. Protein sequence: CASSLSKDAGGYTF.

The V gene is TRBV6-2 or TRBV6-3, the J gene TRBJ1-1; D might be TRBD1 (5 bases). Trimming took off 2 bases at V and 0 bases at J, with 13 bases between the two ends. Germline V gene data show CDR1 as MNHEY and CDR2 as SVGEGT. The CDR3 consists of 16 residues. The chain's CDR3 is CASSYPAGTMNTEAFF. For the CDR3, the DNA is TGTGCCAGCAGTTACCCCGCAGGGACTATGAACACTGAAGCTTTCTTT.

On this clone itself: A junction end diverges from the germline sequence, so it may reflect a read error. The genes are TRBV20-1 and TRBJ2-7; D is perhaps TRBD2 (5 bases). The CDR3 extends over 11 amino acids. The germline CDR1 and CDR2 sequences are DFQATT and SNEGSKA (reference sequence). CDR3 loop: CSARDLLATLF. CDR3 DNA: TGCAGTGCTAGAGATCTTCTAGCAACTCTATTC.

The CDR3 DNA reads TGTGCCAGCAGTTTTACGGAGGAAAAACTGTTTTTT. This translates into CASSFTEEKLFF. The chain uses TRBV12-3 or TRBV12-4 and TRBJ1-4; no firm D call. This CDR3 is built from 12 residues. V lost 3 bases and J lost 8, with 7 bases in between.

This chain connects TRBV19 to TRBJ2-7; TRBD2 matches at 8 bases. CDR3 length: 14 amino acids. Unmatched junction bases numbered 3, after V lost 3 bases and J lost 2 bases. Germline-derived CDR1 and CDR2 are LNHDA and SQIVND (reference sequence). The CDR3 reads CASSMTSATYEQYF. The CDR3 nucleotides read TGTGCCAGTAGTATGACTAGCGCTACCTACGAGCAGTACTTC.

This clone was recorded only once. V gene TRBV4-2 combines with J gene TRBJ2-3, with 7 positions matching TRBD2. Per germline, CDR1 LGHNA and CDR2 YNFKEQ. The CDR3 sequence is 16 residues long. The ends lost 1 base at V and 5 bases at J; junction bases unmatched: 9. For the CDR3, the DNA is TGTGCCAGCAGCCAAGGGGGGGGAGGGATGAAAGATACGCAGTATTTT. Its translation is CASSQGGGGMKDTQYF.

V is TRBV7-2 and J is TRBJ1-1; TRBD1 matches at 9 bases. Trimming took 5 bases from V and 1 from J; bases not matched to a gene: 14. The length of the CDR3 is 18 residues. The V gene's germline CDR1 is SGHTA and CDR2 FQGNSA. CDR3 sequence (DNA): TGTGCCAGCAGCCTTTGGTTAGGGGGGACAGGGAAGAACACTGAAGCTTTCTTT. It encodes CASSLWLGGTGKNTEAFF.

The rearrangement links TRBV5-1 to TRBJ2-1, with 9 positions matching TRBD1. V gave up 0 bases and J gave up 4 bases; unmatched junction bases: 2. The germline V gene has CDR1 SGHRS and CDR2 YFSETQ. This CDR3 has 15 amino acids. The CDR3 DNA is TGCGCCAGCAGCTTGGGAGGGACAGGGTACAATGAGCAGTTCTTC. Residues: CASSLGGTGYNEQFF.

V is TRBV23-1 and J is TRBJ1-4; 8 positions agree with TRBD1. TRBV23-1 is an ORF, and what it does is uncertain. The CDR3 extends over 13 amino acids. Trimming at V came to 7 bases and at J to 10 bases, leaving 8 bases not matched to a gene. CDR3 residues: CASIAGGFGKLFF. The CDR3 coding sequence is TGCGCCAGCATTGCAGGGGGCTTCGGAAAACTGTTTTTT.